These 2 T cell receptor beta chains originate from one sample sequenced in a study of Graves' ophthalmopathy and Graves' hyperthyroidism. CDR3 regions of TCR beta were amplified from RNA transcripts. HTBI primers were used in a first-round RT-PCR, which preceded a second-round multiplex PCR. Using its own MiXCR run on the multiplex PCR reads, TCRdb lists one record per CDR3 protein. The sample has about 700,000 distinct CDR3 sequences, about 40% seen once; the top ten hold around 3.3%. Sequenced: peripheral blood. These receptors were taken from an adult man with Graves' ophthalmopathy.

The CDR3 sequence is CASARRAANTGELFF. Here the CDR3 DNA reads TGCGCCAGCGCCCGTAGGGCGGCTAACACCGGGGAGCTGTTTTTT. This chain joins TRBV4-3 and TRBJ2-2; D is unresolved. Germline CDR1 and CDR2: LGHNA and YSLEER. V was shortened by 8 bases and J by 2 bases, with 15 bases between the two germline ends. The CDR3 sequence is 15 residues long.

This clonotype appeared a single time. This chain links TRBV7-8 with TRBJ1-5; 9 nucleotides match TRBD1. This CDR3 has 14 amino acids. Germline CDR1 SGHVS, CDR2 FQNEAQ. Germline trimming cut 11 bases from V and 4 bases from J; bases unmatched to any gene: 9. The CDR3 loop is CAWSSGTGNQPQHF. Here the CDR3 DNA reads TGTGCCTGGAGTTCCGGGACAGGGAATCAGCCCCAGCATTTT.